Below are 30 T cell receptor beta chains sequenced from a single sample in a study of T cells after yellow fever vaccination. TCRdb passed the 5' RACE reads through MiXCR, listing each CDR3 protein once. The table lists 65,000 to 90,000 distinct CDR3 sequences, roughly 14% of them singletons. The input for sequencing was CD8+ T cells not binding an NS4B(214-222) dextramer, sorted from PBMCs, taken 21 days after the first yellow fever vaccination. Every receptor here comes from a man aged 18-30 years who received the YFV17D yellow fever vaccine.

This clonotype came up a few times. The V and J genes are TRBV20-1 and TRBJ2-3; no clear D. The CDR3 loop spans 15 amino acids. CDR1 and CDR2 (germline): DFQATT, SNEGSKA (reference sequence). The V end was cut by 1 base, the J end by 0 bases, with 11 bases between. The CDR3 protein is CSARGTGTSTDTQYF. The CDR3 nucleotides are TGCAGTGCTAGAGGCACCGGAACTAGCACAGATACGCAGTATTTT.

This clonotype was seen only a few times. V and J are TRBV27 and TRBJ2-3, with TRBD2 identical over 13 bases. CDR1 is MNHEY and CDR2 is SMNVEV in the germline V gene (reference sequence). V lost 0 bases to trimming and J lost 4 bases; unmatched junction nucleotides: 4. The CDR3 sequence is 17 residues long. CDR3 sequence (DNA): TGTGCCAGCAGTTTATCGACTAGCGGGGGGCAATCAGATACGCAGTATTTT. Translation: CASSLSTSGGQSDTQYF.

The J gene is TRBJ2-7, the V gene TRBV5-1; tentative D call: TRBD1 (6 bases). CDR3 size: 14 residues. Trimming removed 4 bases at V and 2 bases at J, with 13 bases between. Germline V lookup: CDR1 SGHRS, CDR2 YFSETQ. CDR3 region: CASSATGRAYEQYF. The CDR3 nucleotides are TGCGCCAGCAGCGCGACAGGTCGGGCCTACGAGCAGTACTTC.

This clonotype was found a few times. The V and J genes are TRBV4-3 and TRBJ2-5; 7 bases are a match to TRBD2. V was pared by 4 bases and J by 4 bases, with 12 bases of the junction left unmatched. The CDR3 is 16 residues long. CDR1 LGHNA and CDR2 YSLEER come from the germline V gene. This CDR3 reads CASSRLADPIGETQYF. The CDR3 coding sequence is TGCGCCAGCAGCCGGCTAGCGGACCCCATCGGAGAGACCCAGTACTTC.

This clonotype was observed many times. The rearrangement uses TRBV11-2 and TRBJ2-1; 8 bases line up with TRBD2. CDR3 length: 14 residues. V dropped 3 bases and J dropped 7; count of bases not matched to a gene: 5. Germline loops: CDR1 SGHAT, CDR2 FQNNGV. The CDR3 nucleotides read TGTGCCAGCAGCTTCAATAGCGGGGTAAATGAGCAGTTCTTC. This gives the protein CASSFNSGVNEQFF.

This clonotype occurred a few times. This chain joins TRBV6-5 and TRBJ2-1, with D perhaps matching TRBD1 or TRBD2 (5 bases each). The CDR3 length is 14 residues. Per the germline V gene, CDR1 is MNHEY and CDR2 is SVGAGI. Trimming stripped 5 bases from V and 8 bases from J, with 16 bases between. The CDR3 region is CASSPGTFRDEQFF. DNA for the CDR3: TGTGCCAGCAGTCCCGGGACGTTCCGTGATGAGCAGTTCTTC.

The chain couples TRBV6-5 to TRBJ2-1; TRBD1 is a possible D gene (5 bases). The CDR3 has 18 amino acids. The germline V gene has CDR1 MNHEY and CDR2 SVGAGI. V dropped 0 bases and J dropped 1 base, with 16 bases sitting between them. CDR3 residues: CASSYSGFSAGSYNEQFF. In nucleotides, the CDR3 is TGTGCCAGCAGTTACTCCGGTTTTTCGGCAGGGTCCTACAATGAGCAGTTCTTC.

In this sample, this clonotype turned up a few times. The rearrangement links TRBV7-9 to TRBJ2-5; maybe TRBD1 (5 bases). V was shortened by 1 base and J by 5 bases, with 8 bases between the two germline ends. The CDR3 totals 13 residues. CDR1 and CDR2 (germline): SEHNR, FQNEAQ (reference sequence). The CDR3 reads CASSLEGPETQYF. The DNA of the CDR3 is TGTGCCAGCAGCTTAGAGGGGCCGGAGACCCAGTACTTC.

This clonotype has just a few counts. The chain combines TRBV23-1 with TRBJ2-5; a weak D match, TRBD1 (6 bases). TRBV23-1 is labeled an ORF, and its function is uncertain. V shed 3 bases and J shed 5 bases, with 16 bases lying between them. CDR3 length: 15 amino acids. DNA of the CDR3: TGCGCCAGCAGTCATTTGGAGGCGCAGGGGGAGACCCAGTACTTC. It is translated as CASSHLEAQGETQYF.

In its sample, this clonotype was seen a few times. The genes are TRBV29-1 and TRBJ2-5, with 8 bases aligning to TRBD2. V gave up 4 bases and J gave up 4 bases; unmatched junction bases: 11. CDR1 is SQVTM, CDR2 ANQGSEA, per germline. CDR3 length: 15 amino acids. The chain's CDR3 is CSVVDRAGVSETQYF. In DNA form, the CDR3 reads TGCAGCGTTGTCGATCGAGCGGGGGTCTCAGAGACCCAGTACTTC. The full variable domain, its missing parts supplied by reference TRBV29-1 and TRBJ2-5, is SAVISQKPSRDICQRGTSLTIQCQVDSQVTMMFWYRQQPGQSLTLIATANQGSEATYESGFVIDKFPISRPNLTFSTLTVSNMSPEDSSIYLCSVVDRAGVSETQYFGPGTRLLVL.

The V call is TRBV4-1, the J call TRBJ1-4, with D maybe TRBD1 (6 bases). Germline lookup yields CDR1 MGHRA and CDR2 YSYEKL. The CDR3 sequence is 16 residues long. The ends were cut back, 4 bases at V and 6 bases at J, with 18 bases in the middle. CDR3 nucleotides: TGCGCCAGCAGCCTTTACGATCCAGGGGAGGATGAAAAACTGTTTTTT. Protein product: CASSLYDPGEDEKLFF.

This clonotype turned up a few times. J is TRBJ2-7 and V is TRBV5-6; no clear D. This CDR3 has 12 amino acids. Trimming cost V 0 bases and J 2 bases, with 3 bases left between them. CDR1 and CDR2 from the germline V gene are SGHDT and YYEEEE. In nucleotides, the CDR3 is TGTGCCAGCAGCTTGGAAACCTACGAGCAGTACGTC. Translating it yields CASSLETYEQYV.

The chain joins TRBV5-1 to TRBJ2-5; unclear D gene. Germline V gene data show CDR1 as SGHRS and CDR2 as YFSETQ. Trimming removed 0 bases at V and 3 bases at J, with 3 bases between. The CDR3 covers 12 residues. The DNA for the CDR3 is TGCGCCAGCAGCTTGGTTGAAGAGACCCAGTACTTC. Protein: CASSLVEETQYF.

This clonotype was observed a handful of times. The chain joins TRBV29-1 to TRBJ1-3; D remains ambiguous. Trimming shortened V by 5 bases and J by 9 bases, and 11 bases separated the two germline ends. Germline V gene data show CDR1 as SQVTM and CDR2 as ANQGSEA. The CDR3 is made up of 11 amino acids. The CDR3 reads CSVTQLGTIYF. The CDR3 DNA reads TGCAGCGTTACCCAACTGGGCACCATATATTTT.

This clonotype was observed a few times. The chain recombines TRBV2 with TRBJ2-1; D might be TRBD1 (6 bases). The germline gives CDR1 SNHLY, CDR2 FYNNEI. V was trimmed by 9 bases and J by 0 bases, leaving 15 bases between them. The CDR3 contains 15 residues. CDR3 in amino acids: CASRQDGSSYNEQFF. The CDR3 coding sequence is TGTGCCAGTAGACAGGATGGGAGCTCCTACAATGAGCAGTTCTTC.

Here the CDR3 reads CASLEPAPGELFF. CDR3 nucleotides: TGTGCCAGTCTAGAGCCGGCTCCCGGGGAGCTGTTTTTT. The chain couples TRBV19 to TRBJ2-2; unclear D gene. The V end was cut by 8 bases, the J end by 6 bases, with 13 bases between. This CDR3 spans 13 amino acids. Germline CDR1 LNHDA, CDR2 SQIVND (reference sequence).

This sequence joins TRBV12-3 or TRBV12-4 and TRBJ1-1; unclear D gene. The CDR3 loop spans 15 amino acids. The V gene lost 1 base and the J gene lost 1 base, with 10 bases spanning the gap. CDR3 amino acids: CASSLEGGRNTEAFF. CDR3 coding DNA: TGTGCCAGCAGTTTAGAGGGCGGGAGGAACACTGAAGCTTTCTTT.

A few counts support this clonotype. The V and J genes are TRBV4-2 and TRBJ1-4, with D tentatively TRBD1 (5 bases). Trimming shortened V by 4 bases and J by 3 bases, and 15 bases separated the two germline ends. The CDR3 consists of 16 residues. The germline CDR1 and CDR2 sequences are LGHNA and YNFKEQ. Here the CDR3 reads CASSPSGVEANEKLFF. CDR3 nucleotide sequence: TGTGCCAGCAGCCCGTCGGGGGTGGAAGCTAATGAAAAACTGTTTTTT.

The CDR3 DNA sequence: TGCGCCAGCAGCCAAGGGGACAGCCACACAGATACGCAGTATTTT. Translation: CASSQGDSHTDTQYF. The genes are TRBV4-1 and TRBJ2-3; 7 nucleotides align to TRBD1. The J segment lost 2 bases and the V segment lost 1 base, leaving 3 bases of the junction unmatched. The length of the CDR3 is 15 residues. CDR1 is MGHRA and CDR2 is YSYEKL in the germline V gene.

In its sample, this clonotype was seen a few times. V usage is TRBV4-1 and J usage is TRBJ1-2; D call uncertain. Trimming pared 0 bases from V and 8 bases from J, leaving 7 bases between. Germline loops: CDR1 MGHRA, CDR2 YSYEKL. This CDR3 is built from 12 residues. CDR3 sequence: CASSQDAWGYTF. The CDR3, as DNA: TGCGCCAGCAGCCAAGATGCGTGGGGCTACACCTTC.

This clonotype came up many times. CDR3 in DNA: TGTGCCAGCAGCTCTGCGGGGGCAGGAGATACGCAGTATTTT. It yields the protein CASSSAGAGDTQYF. V gene TRBV7-3 combines with J gene TRBJ2-3; a possible D gene is TRBD2 (7 bases). CDR1 is SGHTA, CDR2 FQGTGA, per germline. Trimming pared 4 bases from V and 5 bases from J, leaving 13 bases between. The CDR3 is made up of 14 amino acids.

This clonotype was counted only a few times. The V gene is TRBV4-3, the J gene TRBJ2-7, with D perhaps matching TRBD2 (5 bases). V lost 4 bases to trimming and J lost 4 bases, with 17 bases between them. Germline V gene sequence: CDR1 LGHNA, CDR2 YSLEER. CDR3 length equals 15 residues. The CDR3 loop is CASSPGPGEGYEQYF. CDR3 nucleotides: TGCGCCAGCAGCCCTGGACCAGGCGAGGGTTACGAGCAGTACTTC.

The rearrangement uses TRBV28 and TRBJ2-7; D may be TRBD1 (6 bases). V was clipped by 6 bases and J by 6 bases, with 15 bases between them. The CDR3 is made up of 13 amino acids. Germline CDR1 MDHEN, CDR2 SYDVKM. The CDR3 protein is CASRPAVRGEQYV. The CDR3 DNA reads TGTGCCAGCAGGCCAGCCGTCAGGGGCGAGCAGTACGTC.

This clonotype has more than one count but fewer than ten. The chain combines TRBV20-1 with TRBJ2-1, with D maybe TRBD2 (7 bases). This CDR3 is 13 amino acids long. Germline CDR1 reads DFQATT; CDR2 reads SNEGSKA (reference sequence). Trimming cost V 6 bases and J 8 bases, with 17 bases left between them. CDR3 in amino acids: CSAHPGAGDEQFF. The DNA of the CDR3 is TGCAGTGCCCACCCGGGGGCGGGGGATGAGCAGTTCTTC.

This clonotype has just a few counts. The chain couples TRBV4-3 to TRBJ1-4; no clear D gene. CDR3 size: 16 residues. The germline CDR1 and CDR2 sequences are LGHNA and YSLEER. Trimming removed 0 bases at V and 3 bases at J, with 11 bases between. CDR3 sequence (DNA): TGCGCCAGCAGCCAAGATCGGTCCTCGTCTAATGAAAAACTGTTTTTT. This translates into CASSQDRSSSNEKLFF.

Many counts were recorded for this clonotype. The gene calls are TRBV29-1 and TRBJ1-2, with 7 positions matching TRBD1. Trimming cost V 4 bases and J 5 bases; bases outside gene matches: 7. This CDR3 has 13 amino acids. The germline gives CDR1 SQVTM, CDR2 ANQGSEA. CDR3 in DNA: TGCAGCGTTGGAGGGGGCGCGAGTTATGGCTACACCTTC. Translation gives CSVGGGASYGYTF.

This clonotype was counted a few times. The DNA of the CDR3 is TGTGCCAGCAGTTTATTCGGGACAGGAGAGACCCAGTACTTC. Its translation: CASSLFGTGETQYF. V and J are TRBV27 and TRBJ2-5; 8 positions agree with TRBD1. Germline CDR1 is MNHEY and CDR2 is SMNVEV (reference sequence). The length of the CDR3 is 14 residues. V lost 1 base and J lost 4; bases outside the gene matches: 2.

This clonotype was seen a handful of times. V is TRBV12-3 or TRBV12-4 and J is TRBJ2-5; D gene ambiguous. This CDR3 has 14 residues. V gave up 6 bases and J gave up 2 bases, with 13 bases separating them. CDR3 DNA: TGTGCCAGCAGGGATAGGGCAGAACAAGAGACCCAGTACTTC. Its protein product is CASRDRAEQETQYF.

The CDR3 protein is CSVLGALTAEAFF. CDR3 DNA sequence: TGCAGCGTTCTAGGAGCGTTAACGGCTGAAGCTTTCTTT. The chain links TRBV29-1 to TRBJ1-1; D gene uncertain. Trimming pared 5 bases from V and 6 bases from J, leaving 16 bases between. Germline-derived CDR1 and CDR2 are SQVTM and ANQGSEA. CDR3 length equals 13 residues. The full variable domain, in which reference TRBV29-1 and TRBJ1-1 provide the parts outside the CDR3, is SAVISQKPSRDICQRGTSLTIQCQVDSQVTMMFWYRQQPGQSLTLIATANQGSEATYESGFVIDKFPISRPNLTFSTLTVSNMSPEDSSIYLCSVLGALTAEAFFGQGTRLTVV.

The chain has TRBV5-1 and TRBJ1-1; D not resolved. Germline values: CDR1 SGHRS, CDR2 YFSETQ. V was pared by 5 bases and J by 1 base, with 12 bases between. This CDR3 has 14 amino acids. The CDR3 nucleotides are TGCGCCAGCAGTCTCCGCCTGGAGAACACTGAAGCTTTCTTT. It is translated as CASSLRLENTEAFF.